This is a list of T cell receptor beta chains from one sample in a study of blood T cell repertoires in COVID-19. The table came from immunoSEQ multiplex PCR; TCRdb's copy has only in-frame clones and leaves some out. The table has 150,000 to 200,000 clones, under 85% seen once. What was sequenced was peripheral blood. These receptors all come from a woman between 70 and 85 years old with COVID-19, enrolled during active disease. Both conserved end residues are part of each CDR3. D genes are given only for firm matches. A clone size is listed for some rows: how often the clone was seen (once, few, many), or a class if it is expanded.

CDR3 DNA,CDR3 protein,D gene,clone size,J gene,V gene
TGCAGTGCTAGTCTAGGGGCATGGGATCCCATCACAGATACGCAGTATTTT,CSASLGAWDPITDTQYF,-,-,TRBJ2-3,TRBV20-1
TGTGCCAGTTCGGAACAGGGAAACACTGAAGCTTTCTTT,CASSEQGNTEAFF,-,-,TRBJ1-1,TRBV6-5
TGTGCCAGCAGCCCAGGGACTAGCGGGAGAACAGATACGCAGTATTTT,CASSPGTSGRTDTQYF,TRBD2,once,TRBJ2-3,TRBV7-2
TGTGCCAGCAGCCCACCCCGGGGGACGGGCTCTGGGGCCAACGTCCTGACTTTC,CASSPPRGTGSGANVLTF,-,-,TRBJ2-6,TRBV14
TGTGCCAGCAGCTACTCGGGAGCTCAAGAGACCCAGTACTTC,CASSYSGAQETQYF,-,few,TRBJ2-5,TRBV7-9
TGTGCCAGCAGCTTATCCCGGGGGGGGAACACTGAAGCTTTCTTT,CASSLSRGGNTEAFF,-,-,TRBJ1-1,TRBV11-2
TGTGCCAGCTCACCCAACTGGTCAGCGGACACTGAAGCTTTCTTT,CASSPNWSADTEAFF,-,-,TRBJ1-1,TRBV18
TGTGCCAGCTCACCAGGGACTAGCGGGAGTGGCACAGATACGCAGTATTTT,CASSPGTSGSGTDTQYF,TRBD2,-,TRBJ2-3,TRBV18
TGTGCCAGCAGCTTGTTTCCGGGACAGGTGCCTGAAAAACTGTTTTTT,CASSLFPGQVPEKLFF,TRBD1,-,TRBJ1-4,TRBV7-9
TGCGCCAGCAGCCAGTCGACAGCTAGCACAGATACGCAGTATTTT,CASSQSTASTDTQYF,-,-,TRBJ2-3,TRBV4-3
TGCGCCAGCAGCCAAGAACAGGGGGCTGGGTATGGCTACACCTTC,CASSQEQGAGYGYTF,TRBD1,-,TRBJ1-2,TRBV4-3
TGTGCCAGTAGTATTTTCGGTGGTGCGGGAGCACCTTTCTTC,CASSIFGGAGAPFF,TRBD2,once,TRBJ2-1,TRBV19
TGTGCCAGCAGCTCGGGACTAGCGGGAGCTCTTACAGATACGCAGTATTTT,CASSSGLAGALTDTQYF,TRBD2,-,TRBJ2-3,TRBV7-3
TGTGCCAGCAGCGAGAGCGGGAGTTCCTACAATGAGCAGTTCTTC,CASSESGSSYNEQFF,TRBD2,-,TRBJ2-1,TRBV9
TGTGCCAGCAGTTATAAGCGGAGCCCCACTTACAATGAGCAGTTCTTC,CASSYKRSPTYNEQFF,-,-,TRBJ2-1,TRBV6-5
TGTGCCACCAGCAGAGGAGGGGGCGGCCAGCCCCAGCATTTT,CATSRGGGGQPQHF,TRBD1,-,TRBJ1-5,TRBV15
TGCGCCAGCAGCTTGGACCAACGGGGGAGCAAAAACATTCAGTACTTC,CASSLDQRGSKNIQYF,-,once,TRBJ2-4,TRBV5-1
TGTGCCAGTAGTATCCCAGGACAGGGCCTCTACGAGCAGTACTTC,CASSIPGQGLYEQYF,TRBD1,-,TRBJ2-7,TRBV19
TGTGCCAGCAGCTTAGTTTCGGGGTCACCCCTCCACTTT,CASSLVSGSPLHF,-,-,TRBJ1-6,TRBV7-8